This T cell receptor (beta chain) was recorded in a study of pediatric ulcerative colitis. For this clone: Its specificity is not known.

This CDR3 spans 16 amino acids. Trimming pared 4 bases from V and 4 bases from J, leaving 16 bases between. Germline V gene lookup returns CDR1 MGHRA and CDR2 YSYEKL. Findings and limits, study-wide: In rectum, acute severe colitis had expanded clones and less diversity.

The blood sample was taken during the colonoscopy visit. The survey-level immunoSEQ assay was used. TCRdb's table, derived via immunoSEQ multiplex PCR, lists solely in-frame clones and lacks some. The sample holds tens of thousands of clones, roughly four fifths seen once. V is TRBV4-1 and J is TRBJ2-2; no reliable D call. The sequenced sample was blood. The receptor was isolated from a boy between 5 and 17 years old with severe ulcerative colitis. The CDR3 protein is CASSLEAGELTGELFF. The CDR3 DNA reads as TGCGCCAGCAGCCTCGAGGCAGGCGAGCTCACCGGGGAGCTGTTTTTT.